This T cell receptor beta chain was captured in a study of prognosis after radiotherapy for stage I lung cancer. About the research overall: While about 7 patients had squamous cell carcinoma tumors, the tumors of about a dozen were adenocarcinoma. Concurrent therapy with stereotactic body radiotherapy was received by no patient. Development of distant metastases after radiotherapy was seen in several patients at a median of 7 months, with no significant progression in roughly 15. Study conclusions and caveats: Nobody established whether the expanded TCR clones were specific to the tumor.

V was clipped by 6 bases and J by 6 bases; unmatched bases: 4. CDR3 size: 12 residues. Amplification of TCR beta CDR3 from genomic DNA used two-round multiplex PCR. Each TRBV and TRBJ gene had its own primer in the first PCR round. Each CDR3 protein is one row after TCRdb ran MiXCR on the multiplex PCR reads. This table has tens of thousands of distinct CDR3 sequences, about 42% appearing once. Worth noting for this clonotype: The antigen remains undetermined.

Sequenced here: PBMCs, sampled before or after stereotactic body radiation therapy (not recorded which). The chain recombines TRBV12-3 or TRBV12-4 with TRBJ1-2; 7 bases line up with TRBD1. This TCR came from a donor aged 50 or older with non-small cell lung cancer. CDR3 sequence (DNA): TGTGCCAGCAGGTTGGACAGGCATGGCTACACCTTC. The encoded protein is CASRLDRHGYTF.